The clone carrying this T cell receptor beta chain was detected only a few times. This entry comes from a study of cytomegalovirus exposure and HLA in healthy donors. Vbeta (60) and Jbeta (13) primers were used in the PCR. Libraries were prepared by immunoSEQ multiplex PCR; TCRdb keeps only in-frame clonotypes and omits some of them. This repertoire shows over 150,000 clones, over 80% found once; its top ten account for roughly 1.9%. Sequenced input: PBMCs. The sequence came from a human donor in good health.

As DNA, the CDR3 is TGTGCCAGCCTAAGCGGGGCCTTAAGAGAAGAGACCCAGTACTTC. Its translation is CASLSGALREETQYF. The chain carries TRBV6-1 and TRBJ2-5, with 7 bases identical to TRBD2. The CDR3 spans 15 residues. Germline V CDR1 and CDR2: MNHNS, SASEGT. The J segment lost 3 bases and the V segment lost 8 bases, leaving 12 bases of the junction unmatched.